The 31 T cell receptor beta chains given below trace back to one sample, sequenced in a study of cytomegalovirus exposure and HLA in healthy donors. Sequenced by immunoSEQ multiplex PCR; TCRdb stores in-frame clones only, minus some. The sample has tens of thousands of clones; more than 80% are singletons. Sample: PBMCs. These receptors came from a young woman in good health and CMV-seronegative.

J is TRBJ1-2 and V is TRBV19; the match to TRBD1 covers 8 bases. Germline CDR1 and CDR2: LNHDA and SQIVND (reference sequence). With 7 bases clipped from V and 4 bases from J, the junction kept 2 bases outside the gene matches. The CDR3 sequence is 12 residues long. The CDR3 loop is CASKGTGYGYTF. The CDR3 DNA follows: TGTGCCAGTAAGGGGACAGGCTATGGCTACACCTTC.

This clone is a singleton in its sample. V gene TRBV4-1 combines with J gene TRBJ1-4; D is perhaps TRBD1 (5 bases). This CDR3 spans 14 amino acids. CDR1 and CDR2 (germline): MGHRA, YSYEKL. V dropped 4 bases and J dropped 6 bases, with 12 bases sitting between them. This CDR3 is CASSPQVFHEKLFF. The CDR3 coding sequence is TGCGCCAGCAGCCCACAGGTTTTTCATGAAAAACTGTTTTTT.

DNA of the CDR3: TGTGCCAGCAGCCCTGGCTCTAATTCACCCCTCCACTTT. It specifies CASSPGSNSPLHF. The J gene is TRBJ1-6, the V gene TRBV7-9; no reliable D call. This CDR3 region has 13 residues. The V end was cut by 5 bases, the J end by 6 bases, with 8 bases between. The germline V gene has CDR1 SEHNR and CDR2 FQNEAQ (reference sequence).

This chain connects TRBV5-1 to TRBJ2-1; D remains ambiguous. From germline, CDR1 is SGHRS and CDR2 YFSETQ. Trimming took off 0 bases at V and 3 bases at J, with 4 bases between the two ends. The CDR3 sequence is 13 residues long. For the CDR3, the DNA is TGCGCCAGCAGCTTGGGTCTCTACAATGAGCAGTTCTTC. Translated, it gives CASSLGLYNEQFF.

The chain joins TRBV10-3 to TRBJ2-2; 8 positions agree with TRBD1. V gave up 4 bases and J gave up 4 bases; unmatched junction bases: 17. CDR3 length: 19 residues. Germline CDR1 is ENHRY and CDR2 is SYGVKD. DNA for the CDR3: TGTGCCATCAGTGGGCCCCGGACAGGGTTGAACGTGTTCACCGGGGAGCTGTTTTTT. Residues: CAISGPRTGLNVFTGELFF.

V usage is TRBV7-2 and J usage is TRBJ1-6, with unresolved D. The ends were cut back, 0 bases at V and 8 bases at J, with 8 bases in the middle. The CDR3 runs 14 residues. Per the germline V gene, CDR1 is SGHTA and CDR2 is FQGNSA. The CDR3 DNA is TGTGCCAGCAGCTTAGCATCTGGGCATTCACCCCTCCACTTT. Amino acids: CASSLASGHSPLHF.

The chain couples TRBV7-8 to TRBJ2-1, with 10 bases fitting TRBD2. The CDR3 is 13 amino acids. V shed 6 bases and J 5 bases; nucleotides not matched to a gene: 1. CDR1 and CDR2 from the germline V gene are SGHVS and FQNEAQ. The CDR3 loop reads CASSSGRNNEQFF. The CDR3 region has the DNA TGTGCCAGCAGTAGCGGGAGGAACAATGAGCAGTTCTTC.

V usage is TRBV4-3 and J usage is TRBJ2-2; D possibly corresponds to TRBD2 (6 bases). The length of the CDR3 is 16 residues. Germline lookup yields CDR1 LGHNA and CDR2 YSLEER. V shed 4 bases and J shed 4 bases, with 16 bases lying between them. This chain's CDR3 is CASSPFGSTGTGELFF. CDR3 nucleotide sequence: TGCGCCAGCAGCCCCTTCGGGAGTACGGGCACCGGGGAGCTGTTTTTT.

CDR3 DNA sequence: TGTGCCAGCAGCCTAAAAGGGGGCGACGGCACCGGGGAGCTGTTTTTT. It is translated as CASSLKGGDGTGELFF. The V gene is TRBV6-4, the J gene TRBJ2-2; 7 nucleotides align to TRBD1. Looked up from germline, CDR1 is MRHNA and CDR2 is SNTAGT. The V and J ends lost 6 bases and 4 bases, in that order; junction bases with no gene match: 11. This CDR3 is built from 16 residues.

This chain uses TRBV6-6 with TRBJ1-2; D uncertain. Germline CDR1 reads MNHNY; CDR2 reads SVGAGI (reference sequence). The V end lost 0 bases, the J end lost 3 bases, and 5 bases lay between the germline ends. The CDR3 spans 13 residues. The CDR3 DNA sequence: TGTGCCAGCAGTTACTCCGGGGACTATGGCTACACCTTC. Its protein is CASSYSGDYGYTF.

The J gene is TRBJ1-5, the V gene TRBV19, with 8 bases fitting TRBD1. The CDR3 contains 17 residues. Germline CDR1 reads LNHDA; CDR2 reads SQIVND (reference sequence). V dropped 2 bases and J dropped 4; count of bases not matched to a gene: 10. The CDR3 DNA sequence: TGTGCCAGTAGTATAAAATTACGACAGGGGCCAAATCAGCCCCAGCATTTT. Translated: CASSIKLRQGPNQPQHF.

The chain combines TRBV7-8 with TRBJ2-7, with TRBD1 matching over 7 bases. The CDR3 covers 15 residues. Trimming at V came to 5 bases and at J to 6 bases, leaving 13 bases not matched to a gene. From germline, CDR1 is SGHVS and CDR2 FQNEAQ. As DNA, the CDR3 is TGTGCCAGCAGCCCCACTGAGGGGGCCCGTTGCGAGCAGTACGTC. Translated: CASSPTEGARCEQYV.

V usage is TRBV2 and J usage is TRBJ1-2, with D possibly matching TRBD1 (5 bases). Germline CDR1 SNHLY, CDR2 FYNNEI. V was trimmed by 6 bases and J by 0 bases, leaving 11 bases between them. The CDR3 totals 14 residues. Here the CDR3 reads CASRGDRANYGYTF. The CDR3 DNA sequence: TGTGCCAGCAGGGGCGACAGAGCTAACTATGGCTACACCTTC.

The genes are TRBV7-9 and TRBJ2-1, with 9 positions matching TRBD1. The J segment lost 3 bases and the V segment lost 0 bases, leaving 3 bases of the junction unmatched. The CDR3 runs to 16 residues. Germline CDR1 reads SEHNR; CDR2 reads FQNEAQ (reference sequence). The CDR3: CASSLAPGQGYNEQFF. The CDR3 DNA follows: TGTGCCAGCAGCTTAGCCCCGGGACAGGGCTACAATGAGCAGTTCTTC.

The V call is TRBV7-3, the J call TRBJ2-3; D perhaps matches TRBD1 (5 bases). The CDR3 is 13 amino acids. V lost 3 bases and J lost 2, with 6 bases in between. The germline gives CDR1 SGHTA, CDR2 FQGTGA. The CDR3 bases are TGTGCCAGCAGCTTCAGGGACACAGATACGCAGTATTTT. The encoded protein is CASSFRDTDTQYF.

The chain is built from TRBV11-3 and TRBJ1-2; D may be TRBD1 (5 bases). Between the trimmed V and J ends, which lost 5 bases and 8 bases, there was a span of 24 bases. The CDR3 spans 16 residues. Looked up from germline, CDR1 is SGHNT and CDR2 is YENEEA. CDR3 DNA: TGTGCCAGCAGCCCCCCGGGCAACAACAGGAGACGAGGCTACACCTTC. This encodes CASSPPGNNRRRGYTF.

The rearrangement links TRBV7-9 to TRBJ1-1; D is undetermined. This CDR3 region has 15 residues. CDR1 and CDR2 from the germline V gene are SEHNR and FQNEAQ (reference sequence). Deletions cut 1 base from V and 3 bases from J, with 12 bases between. In DNA form, the CDR3 reads TGTGCCAGCAGCTTAGTTGGAGGTACGTACACTGAAGCTTTCTTT. Residues: CASSLVGGTYTEAFF.

Comment on this clone: Other DNA sequences from this sample encode an identical CDR3 as well. V usage is TRBV7-9 and J usage is TRBJ2-1, with D unclear. This CDR3 comprises 14 residues. The V gene's germline CDR1 is SEHNR and CDR2 FQNEAQ (reference sequence). Between the trimmed V and J ends, which lost 3 bases and 0 bases, there was a span of 6 bases. The CDR3 nucleotides read TGTGCCAGCAGCTTGAGTGGCTCCTACAATGAGCAGTTCTTC. It specifies CASSLSGSYNEQFF.

The chain uses TRBV18 and TRBJ2-3; 9 bases line up with TRBD1. Per germline, CDR1 KGHSH and CDR2 LQKENI. Unmatched junction bases numbered 5, after V lost 5 bases and J lost 5 bases. The CDR3 loop spans 14 amino acids. CDR3 residues: CASSATGGRDTQYF. In nucleotides, the CDR3 is TGTGCCAGCTCAGCGACAGGGGGGAGAGATACGCAGTATTTT.

V usage is TRBV18 and J usage is TRBJ2-5; D unresolved. The CDR3 contains 15 residues. The germline CDR1 and CDR2 sequences are KGHSH and LQKENI. Trimming pared 2 bases from V and 0 bases from J, leaving 10 bases between. In DNA form, the CDR3 reads TGTGCCAGCTCACCAAGGTGGGCAGACCAAGAGACCCAGTACTTC. Protein product: CASSPRWADQETQYF.

The V call is TRBV7-3, the J call TRBJ2-1; D is uncertain. The CDR3 spans 15 residues. V shed 1 base and J shed 0 bases, with 7 bases lying between them. Germline V gives CDR1 SGHTA, CDR2 FQGTGA. CDR3 sequence reads: CASSLMTGSYNEQFF. The CDR3 nucleotides are TGTGCCAGCAGCTTAATGACTGGCTCCTACAATGAGCAGTTCTTC.

The rearrangement uses TRBV27 and TRBJ1-2; 9 bases map to TRBD1. This CDR3 is built from 13 residues. Germline V gives CDR1 MNHEY, CDR2 SMNVEV (reference sequence). The J segment lost 9 bases and the V segment lost 7 bases, leaving 9 bases of the junction unmatched. CDR3 DNA: TGTGCCAGCACGTATCAACAGGGGGCCAGCTACACCTTC. This translates into CASTYQQGASYTF.

V is TRBV10-3 and J is TRBJ1-2; no definite D call. The V and J ends lost 2 bases and 8 bases respectively, with 15 bases between them. Germline V gene sequence: CDR1 ENHRY, CDR2 SYGVKD. This CDR3 is 14 amino acids long. CDR3 in amino acids: CAISEPDKFGGYTF. The CDR3 DNA sequence: TGTGCCATCAGTGAGCCTGACAAGTTCGGCGGCTACACCTTC.

This sequence joins TRBV5-1 and TRBJ2-6, with 10 bases that match TRBD1. V trimming: 0 bases; J trimming: 1 base; junction bases outside the gene matches: 4. The CDR3 is made up of 18 amino acids. The germline CDR1 and CDR2 sequences are SGHRS and YFSETQ. CDR3: CASSLGGTGVSGANVLTF. CDR3 in DNA: TGCGCCAGCAGCTTGGGCGGGACAGGGGTTTCTGGGGCCAACGTCCTGACTTTC.

This chain uses TRBV5-4 with TRBJ2-3, with TRBD2 as a possible D gene (5 bases). This CDR3 contains 16 residues. CDR1 is SGHNT, CDR2 YYREEE, per germline (reference sequence). V was trimmed by 0 bases and J by 4 bases, leaving 15 bases between them. In DNA form, the CDR3 reads TGTGCCAGCAGCTTGGCCGGGGTAGTAGGGTCAGATACGCAGTATTTT. It translates to CASSLAGVVGSDTQYF. The variable domain in full, with the rest retrieved from reference TRBV5-4 and TRBJ2-3, is ETGVTQSPTHLIKTRGQQVTLRCSSQSGHNTVSWYQQALGQGPQFIFQYYREEENGRGNFPPRFSGLQFPNYSSELNVNALELDDSALYLCASSLAGVVGSDTQYFGPGTRLTVL.

V usage is TRBV19 and J usage is TRBJ1-1; tentative D call: TRBD1 (6 bases). The CDR3 extends over 17 amino acids. The V gene lost 5 bases and the J gene lost 0 bases, with 19 bases spanning the gap. Per germline, CDR1 LNHDA and CDR2 SQIVND (reference sequence). Written as DNA, the CDR3 is TGTGCCAGTAGTGTACGACAGGTAGCCCAGATGAACACTGAAGCTTTCTTT. Translating gives CASSVRQVAQMNTEAFF.

This clone occurred once. The J gene is TRBJ2-3, the V gene TRBV9; TRBD2 is a possible D gene (5 bases). The CDR3 spans 13 residues. Trimming took 1 base from V and 4 from J, leaving 7 bases between them. Germline V gives CDR1 SGDLS, CDR2 YYNGEE. The CDR3 region has the DNA TGTGCCAGCAGCGTAATGAGGGCAGATACGCAGTATTTT. Protein sequence: CASSVMRADTQYF.

V gene TRBV13 combines with J gene TRBJ1-4; 9 nucleotides match TRBD1. The V segment lost 5 bases and the J segment 6 bases; nucleotides outside the gene matches: 4. Germline lookup yields CDR1 PRHDT and CDR2 FYEKMQ (reference sequence). The CDR3 loop spans 14 amino acids. DNA for the CDR3: TGTGCCAGCAGCGAGCGGACAGGGGATGAAAAACTGTTTTTT. Protein: CASSERTGDEKLFF.

The chain combines TRBV7-2 with TRBJ2-3; no clear D. Germline V gene sequence: CDR1 SGHTA, CDR2 FQGNSA. Trimming shortened V by 1 base and J by 0 bases, and 11 bases separated the two germline ends. The CDR3 extends over 16 amino acids. The CDR3 bases are TGTGCCAGCAGCTTAGTAGGTACGGGTAGCACAGATACGCAGTATTTT. Amino acid sequence: CASSLVGTGSTDTQYF.

The J gene is TRBJ2-7, the V gene TRBV2; 8 bases line up with TRBD2. CDR1 SNHLY and CDR2 FYNNEI come from the germline V gene. The CDR3 sequence is 15 residues long. V trimming: 1 base; J trimming: 3 bases; junction bases outside the gene matches: 5. The CDR3 nucleotides read TGTGCCAGCAGTGAAGTGAGCGGGGGATTCTACGAGCAGTACTTC. Translation: CASSEVSGGFYEQYF.

The chain couples TRBV30 to TRBJ1-5; D ambiguous. This CDR3 contains 15 residues. The V and J ends lost 3 bases and 5 bases respectively, with 17 bases between them. CDR1 is GTSNPN, CDR2 SVGIG, per germline (reference sequence). CDR3 loop: CAWREGLKSDQPQHF. In nucleotides, the CDR3 is TGTGCCTGGAGAGAGGGCCTCAAAAGCGATCAGCCCCAGCATTTT.